This T cell receptor (beta chain) came from a study of identical twins. Findings of the study overall: Out-of-frame alpha sequences common to twins exhibited an excess of low generation probability.

The germline CDR1 and CDR2 sequences are SQVTM and ANQGSEA. The CDR3 has 13 amino acids. The ends were cut back, 7 bases at V and 6 bases at J, with 18 bases in the middle. Of note for this clonotype: Its antigen is not identified.

TCRdb analysed the 5' RACE reads with MiXCR anew, one entry per CDR3 protein. The sample records about 700,000 distinct CDR3 sequences, approximately 6% being singletons. The clonotype was recovered from a man aged 18 to 35 in good health. The chain combines TRBV29-1 with TRBJ1-1; D is unresolved. The sample comprised naive T cells sorted from blood. CDR3 sequence (DNA): TGCAGCGGCCTAAAGGTTTCGCACGCTGAAGCTTTCTTT. Translated, it gives CSGLKVSHAEAFF.